One sample yielded the 8 T cell receptor beta chains listed below, sequenced in a study of vaccination effects on CD4 cells after COVID-19. Antigens of these TCRs are unknown. Sequencing was performed with immunoSEQ multiplex PCR; in TCRdb, only in-frame clones are kept and a portion is missing. Of around 50,000 clones in the sample, more than 75% were seen once. Culturing for approximately 10 days preceded CD4+ T cell isolation. The specimen was CD4+ T cells from PBMCs cultured without peptide, collected before COVID-19 vaccination. The receptors were gathered from a human donor who had a prior SARS-CoV-2 infection.

The table lists this clone with a few counts. This rearrangement joins TRBV12-5 to TRBJ1-2; D is perhaps TRBD1 (6 bases). Germline CDR1 is LGHNT and CDR2 is FRNRAP. The V gene lost 6 bases and the J gene lost 8 bases, with 10 bases spanning the gap. There are 11 residues in the CDR3. The CDR3 nucleotides read TGTGCTAGTGGCCTCGGACAGGGCTACACCTTC. Protein product: CASGLGQGYTF. The whole variable domain, remainder taken from reference TRBV12-5 and TRBJ1-2, is DARVTQTPRHKVTEMGQEVTMRCQPILGHNTVFWYRQTMMQGLELLAYFRNRAPLDDSGMPKDRFSAEMPDATLATLKIQPSEPRDSAVYFCASGLGQGYTFGSGTRLTVV.

The chain combines TRBV19 with TRBJ2-7; D possibly corresponds to TRBD1 (6 bases). Looked up from germline, CDR1 is LNHDA and CDR2 is SQIVND (reference sequence). The CDR3 is made up of 15 amino acids. V was cut by 5 bases and J by 5 bases, with 19 bases left in between. CDR3 protein: CASSERVSGVHEQYF. The CDR3 nucleotides are TGTGCCAGTAGTGAGCGTGTGTCAGGGGTCCACGAGCAGTACTTC.

This sequence joins TRBV19 and TRBJ2-7, with TRBD1 matching 10 bases. The CDR3 spans 16 residues. Germline CDR1 and CDR2: LNHDA and SQIVND (reference sequence). V lost 8 bases and J lost 6; bases outside the gene matches: 16. CDR3 sequence (DNA): TGTGCCAGTGCGGACGCTTTCCGGGACAGGGGAGGCGAGCAGTACTTC. Protein product: CASADAFRDRGGEQYF.

The rearrangement uses TRBV2 and TRBJ1-5; 8 nucleotides align to TRBD1. J lost 8 bases, V lost 6 bases, and 18 bases had no gene match. The germline CDR1 and CDR2 sequences are SNHLY and FYNNEI. The CDR3 sequence is 17 residues long. The CDR3 reads CASSGMWTGSRDEPQHF. For the CDR3, the DNA is TGTGCCAGCAGCGGAATGTGGACAGGGAGTAGAGATGAGCCCCAGCATTTT.

J is TRBJ1-5 and V is TRBV7-8, with D unclear. There are 13 residues in the CDR3. CDR1 and CDR2 (germline): SGHVS, FQNEAQ. Trimming took 4 bases from V and 9 from J, leaving 13 bases between them. The CDR3 DNA reads as TGTGCCAGCAGCTCAAATAAGTTCGGGCCCCAGCATTTT. This codes for CASSSNKFGPQHF.

This chain uses TRBV5-4 with TRBJ2-1, with 14 positions matching TRBD2. The germline gives CDR1 SGHNT, CDR2 YYREEE (reference sequence). The CDR3 is made up of 17 amino acids. The J segment lost 1 base and the V segment lost 5 bases, leaving 5 bases of the junction unmatched. For the CDR3, the DNA is TGTGCCAGCAGTCCGGGACTAGCGGGAGTTTCCTACAATGAGCAGTTCTTC. Translated: CASSPGLAGVSYNEQFF.

The rearrangement joins TRBV2 to TRBJ2-5; possibly TRBD2 for D (6 bases). Trimming shortened V by 7 bases and J by 2 bases, and 8 bases separated the two germline ends. The CDR3 is 12 residues long. The germline V gene has CDR1 SNHLY and CDR2 FYNNEI. The CDR3 protein is CASTGDQETQYF. The CDR3, as DNA: TGTGCCAGCACGGGGGATCAAGAGACCCAGTACTTC.

The chain links TRBV7-3 to TRBJ1-2; tentatively, D is TRBD1 (5 bases). The CDR3 consists of 14 residues. The germline gives CDR1 SGHTA, CDR2 FQGTGA. Trimming stripped 0 bases from V and 10 bases from J, with 15 bases between. The CDR3 region has the DNA TGTGCCAGCAGCTTAACACGGGAGGGGTTGGACTACACCTTC. This encodes CASSLTREGLDYTF.